Listed below are T cell receptor beta chains from one sample, sequenced in a study of T cells in Graves' hyperthyroidism and ophthalmopathy. One entry per CDR3 protein, called by TCRdb with MiXCR from the multiplex PCR reads. The profile shows just over 550,000 distinct CDR3 sequences, 40% to 55% of them singletons. Sequencing was done on a sample of peripheral blood or thyroid tissue (not recorded which). Receptors were obtained from a woman aged 18-30 years with Graves' hyperthyroidism. Each CDR3 is given with its conserved first and last residue.

v_call	j_call	cdr3_aa
TRBV15	TRBJ1-2	CATSSQGVTHGYTF
TRBV6-5	TRBJ2-7	CASSYLRLDEQYF
TRBV10-3	TRBJ1-6	CASSEGTGTDSPLHF
TRBV12-3/TRBV12-4	TRBJ1-3	CASSFSEGQIIYF
TRBV20-1	TRBJ2-7	CSAQTTVSYEQYF
TRBV2	TRBJ2-3	CASSETADTQYF
TRBV5-1	TRBJ2-2	CASSLVPGVGTGELFF
TRBV7-9	TRBJ2-5	CASSQGGGGQTQYF
TRBV29-1	TRBJ2-5	CSVTAGEETQYF
TRBV7-9	TRBJ1-3	CASSTDRPLSSGNTIYF
TRBV6-6	TRBJ1-2	CASGTGEGYTF
TRBV12-3/TRBV12-4	TRBJ1-6	CASSLGQGGSPLHF
TRBV2	TRBJ1-6	CASSYQINNSPLHF
TRBV7-2	TRBJ2-7	CASSLGGDRTYEQYF
TRBV7-9	TRBJ2-7	CASSYGDRENYEQYF
TRBV29-1	TRBJ1-2	CSLTGQPGYTF
TRBV7-9	TRBJ2-7	CASSQTFVGLAAEF
TRBV2	TRBJ1-1	CASIRQIPDDTEAFF
TRBV5-1	TRBJ1-6	CASSLGQGYWRNSPLHF
TRBV6-1	TRBJ1-1	CASSEEGVNTEAFF
TRBV9	TRBJ1-5	CASSRSQNQPQHF
TRBV12-3/TRBV12-4	TRBJ1-1	CASRSRDEAFF
TRBV10-3	TRBJ1-5	CASSSRDRGRANQPQHF
TRBV24-1	TRBJ1-4	CATSKGQSNEKLFF
TRBV7-9	TRBJ2-1	CATLESYNEQFF
TRBV2	TRBJ2-7	CASSEGASGTAYEQYF
TRBV7-8	TRBJ2-7	CASSLATAGAYEQYF
TRBV6-1	TRBJ1-5	CASRPTGLNQPQHF
TRBV2	TRBJ2-5	CASTGTVNVGDETQYF
TRBV7-2	TRBJ2-7	CASSLASGAEQYF
TRBV5-1	TRBJ1-1	CASNPWTGRTEAFF
TRBV2	TRBJ2-7	CASSGLAGPEQYF
TRBV19	TRBJ1-2	CASSIAGRANYGYTF
TRBV24-1	TRBJ2-2	CATSEETGLDTGELFF
TRBV25-1	TRBJ1-6	CASSFGGWGREDSPLHF
TRBV6-4	TRBJ1-1	CASSEIADRHTEAFF
TRBV2	TRBJ1-2	CRAGGYTF
TRBV11-2	TRBJ2-2	CASSVDRRNTGELFF
TRBV12-5	TRBJ2-5	CAGPGETQYF
TRBV19	TRBJ2-7	CASSEGGSYEQYF
TRBV7-6	TRBJ2-5	CASSPLGTGVTMETQYF
TRBV29-1	TRBJ2-5	CSVEGLAGTETQYF
TRBV2	TRBJ1-1	CASSDWGQGGAFF
TRBV2	TRBJ2-6	CASKQSSGANVLTF
TRBV7-3	TRBJ1-2	CASSLDNRPYGYTF
TRBV7-9	TRBJ1-1	CASSSNGLGNTEAFF
TRBV7-6	TRBJ2-7	CAGNAPYEQYF
TRBV7-9	TRBJ1-1	CASSHPRQNTEAFF
TRBV7-8	TRBJ2-7	CASSHRTGVGEQYF
TRBV5-6	TRBJ2-5	CATHRSDQETQYF
TRBV5-6	TRBJ2-5	CASSLVVAVETQYF
TRBV29-1	TRBJ1-5	CSVTQGGQPQHF
TRBV10-3	TRBJ1-1	CAIRGEEAFF
TRBV6-5	TRBJ2-7	CASSYFSYEQYF
TRBV20-1	TRBJ1-1	CSARDLQGTEAFF
TRBV29-1	TRBJ2-7	CSVEDSKGQGAYEQYF